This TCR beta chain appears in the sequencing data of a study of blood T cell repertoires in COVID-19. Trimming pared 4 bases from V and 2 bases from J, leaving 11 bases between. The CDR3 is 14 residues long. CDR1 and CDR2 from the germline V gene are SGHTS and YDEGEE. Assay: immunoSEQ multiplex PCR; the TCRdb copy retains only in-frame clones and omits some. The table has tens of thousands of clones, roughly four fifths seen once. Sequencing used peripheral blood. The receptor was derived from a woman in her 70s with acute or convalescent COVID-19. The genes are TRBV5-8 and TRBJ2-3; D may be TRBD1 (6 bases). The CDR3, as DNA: TGTGCCAGCAGCCACGGACAGAACACAGATACGCAGTATTTT. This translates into CASSHGQNTDTQYF.